Shown below are 19 T cell receptor beta chains from a single sample sequenced in a study of blood T cells in healthy people across ages. Together with a sample-barcoded 5' primer, a J-beta primer mix was included in a second PCR lasting 7 to 11 cycles. Via MiXCR, TCRdb re-called the 5' RACE reads, giving one row per CDR3 protein. The sample consists of about 1.4 million distinct CDR3 sequences, approximately 63% of them appearing once. The sequenced material came from blood. Receptors were obtained from a man between 18 and 29 years old in good health.

In the case of this clonotype: A much larger clone differs from this one at a single base, so this may be a read error. J is TRBJ2-7 and V is TRBV7-9, with D perhaps TRBD1 (6 bases). CDR3 length: 15 residues. The V gene's germline CDR1 is SEHNR and CDR2 FQNEAQ (reference sequence). V was clipped by 1 base and J by 2 bases, with 12 bases between them. CDR3 sequence (DNA): TGTGCCAGCAGCTTAGATACAGGGTTCACCTACGAGCAGTACTTC. Translated, it gives CASSLDTGFTYEQYF.

This chain uses TRBV6-6 with TRBJ2-1; a weak D match, TRBD1 (6 bases). Trimming pared 7 bases from V and 0 bases from J, leaving 10 bases between. Per the germline V gene, CDR1 is MNHNY and CDR2 is SVGAGI (reference sequence). CDR3 size: 14 residues. The CDR3 nucleotides read TGTGCCAGCAACGACAGGTCCTCCTACAATGAGCAGTTCTTC. Translation: CASNDRSSYNEQFF.

The rearrangement uses TRBV7-2 and TRBJ2-5; D not resolved. Trimming cost V 5 bases and J 5 bases, with 18 bases left between them. The germline gives CDR1 SGHTA, CDR2 FQGNSA. This CDR3 region has 15 residues. The CDR3 reads CASSLRRPPRETQYF. The DNA for the CDR3 is TGTGCCAGCAGCCTGCGGCGGCCCCCAAGGGAGACCCAGTACTTC.

This chain uses TRBV7-2 with TRBJ2-1; 10 nucleotides match TRBD2. J lost 8 bases, V lost 6 bases, and 4 bases had no gene match. Germline V gene sequence: CDR1 SGHTA, CDR2 FQGNSA. The CDR3 is 13 residues long. CDR3 loop: CASRISGGYEQFF. DNA of the CDR3: TGTGCCAGCAGGATTAGCGGGGGGTATGAGCAGTTCTTC.

Only a few counts were recorded for this clonotype. This chain connects TRBV4-1 to TRBJ2-7, with 7 bases identical to TRBD1. Unmatched junction bases numbered 5, after V lost 4 bases and J lost 2 bases. CDR3 size: 14 residues. The V gene's germline CDR1 is MGHRA and CDR2 YSYEKL. CDR3 amino acids: CASSPGQTTYEQYF. The CDR3 region has the DNA TGCGCCAGCAGCCCGGGACAGACTACCTACGAGCAGTACTTC.

For the CDR3, the DNA is TGTGCCAGCAGTGTCAGACTAGCCAAAAACATTCAGTACTTC. Its translation: CASSVRLAKNIQYF. The rearrangement uses TRBV12-3 or TRBV12-4 and TRBJ2-4; D remains unclear. Deletions cut 5 bases from V and 0 bases from J, with 8 bases between. The CDR3 runs 14 residues.

This clonotype has a handful of counts. V is TRBV5-1 and J is TRBJ2-7; a possible D gene is TRBD1 (6 bases). This CDR3 comprises 16 residues. V shed 4 bases and J shed 2 bases, with 19 bases lying between them. Looked up from germline, CDR1 is SGHRS and CDR2 is YFSETQ. The CDR3 here is CASSATAGTLPYEQYF. The CDR3 coding sequence is TGCGCCAGCAGCGCGACAGCCGGGACACTACCCTACGAGCAGTACTTC.

The rearrangement uses TRBV12-3 or TRBV12-4 and TRBJ2-4; D is unclear. The J call may be wrong; the DNA end is better matched by TRBJ2-7. The CDR3 contains 13 residues. CDR3 region: CASRLDGTYEQYF. CDR3 nucleotides: TGTGCCAGCAGGTTGGACGGTACCTACGAGCAGTACTTC.

This clonotype was recorded only once. The J gene is TRBJ1-1, the V gene TRBV7-6, with 8 nucleotides matching TRBD1. The V and J ends lost 0 bases and 6 bases, in that order; junction bases with no gene match: 6. The CDR3 is 15 residues long. Germline V CDR1 and CDR2: SGHVS, FNYEAQ. CDR3 region: CASSLAIETGAEAFF. Here the CDR3 DNA reads TGTGCCAGCAGCTTAGCGATAGAGACAGGGGCTGAAGCTTTCTTT.

J is TRBJ1-1 and V is TRBV5-1; 11 bases fit TRBD1. Per the germline V gene, CDR1 is SGHRS and CDR2 is YFSETQ. The junction had 1 base not matched to a gene; V was cut back by 0 bases and J by 6 bases. The CDR3 runs 14 residues. CDR3 loop: CASSLGTGGPEAFF. The CDR3 DNA reads TGCGCCAGCAGCTTGGGGACAGGGGGCCCTGAAGCTTTCTTT.

CDR3 in amino acids: CASSGTRTSQETQYF. The CDR3 nucleotides are TGTGCCAGCAGCGGCACCCGGACATCCCAAGAGACCCAGTACTTC. The J gene is TRBJ2-7, the V gene TRBV6-2 or TRBV6-3, with D perhaps matching TRBD1 (5 bases). The DNA matches TRBJ2-5 better at its end, which makes the J call doubtful. Germline values: CDR1 MNHEY, CDR2 SVGEGT. There are 15 residues in the CDR3.

This clonotype was counted a single time. J is TRBJ1-5 and V is TRBV7-2, with 7 bases that match TRBD1. V shed 2 bases and J 3 bases; nucleotides not matched to a gene: 4. Germline V gene data show CDR1 as SGHTA and CDR2 as FQGNSA. CDR3 length: 15 amino acids. The chain's CDR3 is CASSLRTGINQPQHF. DNA of the CDR3: TGTGCCAGCAGCTTAAGGACAGGAATCAATCAGCCCCAGCATTTT.

This chain joins TRBV20-1 and TRBJ1-2; D gene uncertain. CDR3 length equals 14 residues. The germline V and J ends were trimmed by 0 bases and 4 bases, with 12 bases remaining between them. Germline V gene lookup returns CDR1 DFQATT and CDR2 SNEGSKA (reference sequence). CDR3 in DNA: TGCAGTGCTAGAGAAATTGAGGGCCCCTATGGCTACACCTTC. Protein: CSAREIEGPYGYTF.

V is TRBV29-1 and J is TRBJ2-1; maybe TRBD1 (6 bases). The CDR3 spans 11 residues. V shed 6 bases and J shed 9 bases, with 12 bases lying between them. Germline V gene sequence: CDR1 SQVTM, CDR2 ANQGSEA. Written as DNA, the CDR3 is TGCAGCGTACCCGAAGGGGGTGAGCAGTTCTTC. It translates to CSVPEGGEQFF.

V usage is TRBV27 and J usage is TRBJ2-1; TRBD2 aligns across 7 bases. V shed 6 bases, J shed 6 bases, and the junction held 11 bases outside the gene matches. Germline CDR1 MNHEY, CDR2 SMNVEV (reference sequence). The CDR3 is 15 residues long. In DNA, the CDR3 is TGTGCCAGCAGAACCGGGGGGACCCCATCCAATGAGCAGTTCTTC. It specifies CASRTGGTPSNEQFF.

This clonotype has a handful of counts. The CDR3 DNA is TGCAGTGCTAGAGACCCAGTTTCCTACAATGAGCAGTTCTTC. It encodes CSARDPVSYNEQFF. The chain recombines TRBV20-1 with TRBJ2-1; D gene unclear. CDR1 and CDR2 (germline): DFQATT, SNEGSKA (reference sequence). Trimming removed 0 bases from V and 1 base from J, with 7 bases in between. The CDR3 length is 14 residues.

The V gene is TRBV10-3, the J gene TRBJ2-1; no reliable D call. Trimming stripped 3 bases from V and 9 bases from J, with 12 bases between. Germline V gene data show CDR1 as ENHRY and CDR2 as SYGVKD. The CDR3 has 13 residues. The CDR3: CAISELPRGEQFF. In DNA, the CDR3 is TGTGCCATCAGTGAACTCCCGAGAGGTGAGCAGTTCTTC.

V usage is TRBV18 and J usage is TRBJ2-3; D uncertain. V was cut by 1 base and J by 2 bases, with 7 bases left in between. CDR3 length: 14 amino acids. Germline CDR1 reads KGHSH; CDR2 reads LQKENI. CDR3 in amino acids: CASSPQHHTDTQYF. For the CDR3, the DNA is TGTGCCAGCTCACCACAGCACCACACAGATACGCAGTATTTT.

V is TRBV18 and J is TRBJ2-1; no reliable D call. The CDR3 sequence is 13 residues long. V was shortened by 3 bases and J by 3 bases, with 6 bases between the two germline ends. From germline, CDR1 is KGHSH and CDR2 LQKENI. For the CDR3, the DNA is TGTGCCAGCTCACCTAACGTCTACAATGAGCAGTTCTTC. It translates to CASSPNVYNEQFF.